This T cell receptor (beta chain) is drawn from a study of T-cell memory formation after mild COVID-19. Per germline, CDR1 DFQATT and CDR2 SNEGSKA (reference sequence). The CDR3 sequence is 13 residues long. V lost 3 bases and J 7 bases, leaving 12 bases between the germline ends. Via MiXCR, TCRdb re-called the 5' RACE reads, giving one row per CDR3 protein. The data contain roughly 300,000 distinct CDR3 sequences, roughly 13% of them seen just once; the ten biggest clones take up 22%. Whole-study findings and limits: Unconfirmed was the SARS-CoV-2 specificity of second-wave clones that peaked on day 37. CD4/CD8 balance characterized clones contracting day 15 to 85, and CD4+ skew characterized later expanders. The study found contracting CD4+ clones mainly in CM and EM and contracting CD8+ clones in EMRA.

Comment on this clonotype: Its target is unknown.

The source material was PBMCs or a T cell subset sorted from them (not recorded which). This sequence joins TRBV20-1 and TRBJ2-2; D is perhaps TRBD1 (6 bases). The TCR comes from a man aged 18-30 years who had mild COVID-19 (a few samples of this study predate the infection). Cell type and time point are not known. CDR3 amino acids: CSASRTADGELFF. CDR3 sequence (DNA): TGCAGTGCTAGCAGGACAGCAGACGGGGAGCTGTTTTTT.